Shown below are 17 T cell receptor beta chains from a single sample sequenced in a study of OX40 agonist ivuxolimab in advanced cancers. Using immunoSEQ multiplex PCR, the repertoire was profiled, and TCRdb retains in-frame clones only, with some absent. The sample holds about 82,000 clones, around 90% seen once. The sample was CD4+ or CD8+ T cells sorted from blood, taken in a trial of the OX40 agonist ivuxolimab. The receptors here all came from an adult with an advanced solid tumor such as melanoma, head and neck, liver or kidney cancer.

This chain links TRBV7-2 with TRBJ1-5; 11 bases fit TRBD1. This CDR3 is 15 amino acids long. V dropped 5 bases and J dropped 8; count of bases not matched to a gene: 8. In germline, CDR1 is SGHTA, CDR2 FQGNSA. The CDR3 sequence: CASSGRTGGLEPQHF. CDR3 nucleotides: TGTGCCAGCAGCGGTAGGACAGGGGGCCTCGAGCCCCAGCATTTT.

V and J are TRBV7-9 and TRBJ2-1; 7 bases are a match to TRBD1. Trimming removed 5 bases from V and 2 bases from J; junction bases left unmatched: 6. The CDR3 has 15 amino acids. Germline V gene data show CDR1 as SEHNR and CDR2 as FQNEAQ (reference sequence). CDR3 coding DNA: TGTGCCAGCAGCCTAGACAGGGCTGCCTACAATGAGCAGTTCTTC. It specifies CASSLDRAAYNEQFF.

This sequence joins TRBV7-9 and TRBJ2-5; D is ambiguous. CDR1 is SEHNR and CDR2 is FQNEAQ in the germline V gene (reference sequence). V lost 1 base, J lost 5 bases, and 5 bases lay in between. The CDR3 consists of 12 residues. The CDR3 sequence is CASSLGRETQYF. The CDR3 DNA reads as TGTGCCAGCAGCTTAGGAAGGGAGACCCAGTACTTC.

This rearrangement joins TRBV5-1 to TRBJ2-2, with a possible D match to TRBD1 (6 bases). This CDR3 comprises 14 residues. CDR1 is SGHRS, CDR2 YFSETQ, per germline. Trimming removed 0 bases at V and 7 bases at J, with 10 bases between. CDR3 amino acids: CASSLDREGGELFF. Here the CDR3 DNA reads TGCGCCAGCAGCTTGGACAGGGAAGGCGGGGAGCTGTTTTTT.

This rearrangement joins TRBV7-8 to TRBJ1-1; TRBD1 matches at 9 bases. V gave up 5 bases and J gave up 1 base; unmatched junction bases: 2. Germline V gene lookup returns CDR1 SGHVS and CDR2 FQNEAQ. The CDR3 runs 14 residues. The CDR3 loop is CASSAGQGNTEAFF. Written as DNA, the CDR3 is TGTGCCAGCAGCGCGGGACAGGGGAACACTGAAGCTTTCTTT.

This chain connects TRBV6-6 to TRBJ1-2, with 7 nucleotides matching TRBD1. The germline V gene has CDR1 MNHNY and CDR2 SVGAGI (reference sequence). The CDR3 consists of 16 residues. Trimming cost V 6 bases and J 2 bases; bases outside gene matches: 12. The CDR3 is CASRRTGPTTNYGYTF. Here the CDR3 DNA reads TGTGCCAGCAGGAGGACAGGCCCCACGACAAACTATGGCTACACCTTC.

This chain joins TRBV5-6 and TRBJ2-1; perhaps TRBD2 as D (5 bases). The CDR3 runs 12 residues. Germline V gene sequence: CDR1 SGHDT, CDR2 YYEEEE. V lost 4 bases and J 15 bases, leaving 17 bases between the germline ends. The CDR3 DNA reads TGTGCCAGCAGCACCGGCGTCGGCGGGCGGTTCTTC. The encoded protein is CASSTGVGGRFF.

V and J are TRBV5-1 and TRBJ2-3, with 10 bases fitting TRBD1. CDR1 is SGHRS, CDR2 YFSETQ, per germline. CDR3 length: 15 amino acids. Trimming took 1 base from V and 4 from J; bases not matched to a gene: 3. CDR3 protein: CASSLPTGGADTQYF. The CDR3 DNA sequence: TGCGCCAGCAGCTTGCCGACAGGGGGCGCAGATACGCAGTATTTT.

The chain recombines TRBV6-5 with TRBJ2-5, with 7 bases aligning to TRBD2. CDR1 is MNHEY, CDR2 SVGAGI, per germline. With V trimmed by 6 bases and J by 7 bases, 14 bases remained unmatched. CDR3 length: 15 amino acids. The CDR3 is CASSLFEGGHVTQYF. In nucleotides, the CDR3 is TGTGCCAGCAGCCTCTTCGAGGGAGGGCACGTGACCCAGTACTTC.

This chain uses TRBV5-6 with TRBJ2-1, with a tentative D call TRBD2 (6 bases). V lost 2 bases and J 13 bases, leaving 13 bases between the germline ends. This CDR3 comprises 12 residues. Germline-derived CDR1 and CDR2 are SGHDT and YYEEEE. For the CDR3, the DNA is TGTGCCAGCAGCTTAGGCGGGATTTATCAGTTCTTC. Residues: CASSLGGIYQFF.

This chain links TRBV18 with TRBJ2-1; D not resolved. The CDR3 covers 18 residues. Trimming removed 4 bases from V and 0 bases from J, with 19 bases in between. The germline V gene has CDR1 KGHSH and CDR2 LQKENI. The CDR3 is CASSQLLQRGSSYNEQFF. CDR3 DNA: TGTGCCAGCTCACAGCTATTGCAGCGAGGCAGCTCCTACAATGAGCAGTTCTTC.

This CDR3 reads CASKEGNQPQHF. The DNA for the CDR3 is TGTGCCAGCAAGGAGGGCAATCAGCCCCAGCATTTT. This chain links TRBV2 with TRBJ1-5, with D unresolved. The V gene's germline CDR1 is SNHLY and CDR2 FYNNEI. The CDR3 has 12 amino acids. The V gene lost 7 bases and the J gene lost 2 bases, with 6 bases spanning the gap.

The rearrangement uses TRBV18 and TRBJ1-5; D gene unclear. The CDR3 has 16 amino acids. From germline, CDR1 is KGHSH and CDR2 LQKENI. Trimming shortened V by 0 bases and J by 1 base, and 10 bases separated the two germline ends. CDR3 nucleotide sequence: TGTGCCAGCTCACCACCCGGCAGTATAAGCAATCAGCCCCAGCATTTT. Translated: CASSPPGSISNQPQHF.

CDR3 nucleotide sequence: TGCAGTGCTAGGGGGGGGAATGAGCAGTTCTTC. It translates to CSARGGNEQFF. The gene calls are TRBV20-1 and TRBJ2-1; TRBD2 aligns across 7 bases. This CDR3 is 11 amino acids long. V lost 3 bases to trimming and J lost 7 bases; unmatched junction nucleotides: 0. The germline gives CDR1 DFQATT, CDR2 SNEGSKA (reference sequence).

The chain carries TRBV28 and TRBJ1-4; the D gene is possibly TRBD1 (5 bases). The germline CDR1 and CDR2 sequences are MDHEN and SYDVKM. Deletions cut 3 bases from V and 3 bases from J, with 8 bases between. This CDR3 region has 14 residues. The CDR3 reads CASSLQGPNEKLFF. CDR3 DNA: TGTGCCAGCAGTTTGCAGGGACCTAATGAAAAACTGTTTTTT.

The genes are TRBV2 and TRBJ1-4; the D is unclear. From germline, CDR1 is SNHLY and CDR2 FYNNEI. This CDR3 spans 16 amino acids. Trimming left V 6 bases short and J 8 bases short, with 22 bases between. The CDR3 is CASSRDSGMVGEKLFF. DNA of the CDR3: TGTGCCAGCAGCCGAGACTCCGGGATGGTTGGAGAAAAACTGTTTTTT.

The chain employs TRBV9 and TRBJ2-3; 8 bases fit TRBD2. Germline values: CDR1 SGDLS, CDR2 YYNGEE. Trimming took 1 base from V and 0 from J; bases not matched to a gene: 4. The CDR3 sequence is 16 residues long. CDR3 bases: TGTGCCAGCAGCGTATCAGCGGGGGATAGCACAGATACGCAGTATTTT. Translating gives CASSVSAGDSTDTQYF.